The source of this TCR beta chain is a study of beta chain features in type 1 diabetes. Since all of the isolated RNA was reverse transcribed, expressed TCRB transcripts were what got sequenced. Produced via immunoSEQ multiplex PCR; TCRdb's table is partial and in-frame only. The data show 150,000 or so clones, just over 8% seen once. Whole-study results and caveats: In every one of the four CD4+ subsets, TCRB CDR3s were moderately but significantly shorter in Type 1 diabetes patients.

The CDR3 length is 16 residues. V shed 2 bases and J 6 bases; nucleotides not matched to a gene: 9. Germline V gene sequence: CDR1 SGHTA, CDR2 FQGNSA. There are a few counts of this clone. Its antigen is as yet unknown. The J gene is TRBJ2-2, the V gene TRBV7-2, with 7 bases fitting TRBD2. The receptor was isolated from a woman aged 18-35 years with type 1 diabetes. Sequenced sample: central memory CD4+ T cells from blood. The CDR3: CASSLQTSSGSGELFF. The DNA of the CDR3 is TGTGCCAGCAGCTTACAGACTAGCTCAGGGTCCGGGGAGCTGTTTTTT.